A single sample is the source of the 4 T cell receptor beta chains below, sequenced in a study of blood T cell repertoires in COVID-19. This table comes from immunoSEQ multiplex PCR, and its TCRdb copy is limited to in-frame clones, with some not included. The table shows tens of thousands of clones, with 70% to 90% occurring only once. Material for sequencing was PBMCs or T cells enriched from blood (not recorded which). These receptor sequences come from a woman aged 35 to 49 with acute COVID-19.

The rearrangement uses TRBV11-2 and TRBJ1-1, with 8 positions matching TRBD1. The V gene's germline CDR1 is SGHAT and CDR2 FQNNGV. The CDR3 is made up of 15 amino acids. Trimming removed 6 bases from V and 4 bases from J; junction bases left unmatched: 10. CDR3 in amino acids: CASRPIQGAGTEAFF. The CDR3 DNA reads as TGTGCCAGCAGACCCATCCAGGGGGCAGGCACTGAAGCTTTCTTT. Full variable domain (missing parts from reference TRBV11-2 and TRBJ1-1): EAGVAQSPRYKIIEKRQSVAFWCNPISGHATLYWYQQILGQGPKLLIQFQNNGVVDDSQLPKDRFSAERLKGVDSTLKIQPAKLEDSAVYLCASRPIQGAGTEAFFGQGTRLTVV.

This rearrangement joins TRBV28 to TRBJ2-7, with 7 bases aligning to TRBD2. The CDR3 totals 14 residues. The V gene end was trimmed by 3 bases and the J gene end by 6 bases; junction bases not matched to a gene: 8. Germline V gene data show CDR1 as MDHEN and CDR2 as SYDVKM. For the CDR3, the DNA is TGTGCCAGCAGTTTTTGGGGGGGAATTAGCGAGCAGTACTTC. Protein: CASSFWGGISEQYF.

The chain carries TRBV3-1 (or the pseudogene TRBV3-2) and TRBJ1-4; 8 bases are shared with TRBD1. The CDR3 is 16 residues long. Per germline, CDR1 LGHDT and CDR2 YNNKEL (reference sequence). The V gene end was trimmed by 7 bases and the J gene end by 3 bases; junction bases not matched to a gene: 10. Here the CDR3 DNA reads TGTGCCAGCAAAAGGGCAGGGGGCGCAGCTAATGAAAAACTGTTTTTT. Translation gives CASKRAGGAANEKLFF.

This rearrangement joins TRBV15 to TRBJ2-1; TRBD1 aligns across 9 bases. Germline CDR1 and CDR2: LNHNV and YYDKDF (reference sequence). The CDR3 contains 16 residues. Trimming took 5 bases from V and 5 from J; bases not matched to a gene: 10. CDR3 DNA sequence: TGTGCCACCAGCGGTGTAACAGGGGGCTGGGACAATGAGCAGTTCTTC. It translates to CATSGVTGGWDNEQFF.